Sequencing of this T cell receptor (beta chain) was carried out in a study of cytomegalovirus exposure and HLA in healthy donors. Study-wide results and limits: As immune exposure information, only CMV serostatus was available. Roughly uniform depth of sequencing across donors was assumed in presence/absence analyses.

V was clipped by 5 bases and J by 4 bases; unmatched bases: 2. CDR1 and CDR2 (germline): SGHVS, FQNEAQ. The CDR3 sequence is 13 residues long. The primer mix had 60 Vbeta and 13 Jbeta primers. Libraries were prepared by immunoSEQ multiplex PCR; TCRdb keeps only in-frame clonotypes and omits some of them. The sample includes 35,000 to 55,000 clones, roughly 63% of them seen just once. Details on this clone: No antigen is known for it.

Sequenced: PBMCs. This TCR was recovered from a man aged 55 to 70 in good health and CMV-seropositive. The gene calls are TRBV7-8 and TRBJ2-7; 10 bases are a match to TRBD1. The CDR3 nucleotides read TGTGCCAGCAGCAGGGGACAGGGGTACGAGCAGTACTTC. Amino acid sequence: CASSRGQGYEQYF.